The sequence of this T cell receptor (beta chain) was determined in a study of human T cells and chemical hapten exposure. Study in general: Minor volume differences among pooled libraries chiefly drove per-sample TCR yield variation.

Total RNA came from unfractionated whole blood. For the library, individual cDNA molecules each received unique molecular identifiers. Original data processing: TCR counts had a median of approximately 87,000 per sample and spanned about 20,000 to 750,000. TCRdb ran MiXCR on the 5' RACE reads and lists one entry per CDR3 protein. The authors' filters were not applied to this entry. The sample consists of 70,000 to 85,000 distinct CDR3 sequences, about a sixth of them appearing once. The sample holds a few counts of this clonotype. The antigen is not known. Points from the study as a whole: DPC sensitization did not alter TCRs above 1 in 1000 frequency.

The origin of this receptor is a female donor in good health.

As DNA, the CDR3 is TGTGCCAGTAGTACCGAGGGACAGGTGTGGGTCACTGAAGCTTTCTTT. This sequence encodes CASSTEGQVWVTEAFF. The chain couples TRBV19 to TRBJ1-1, with TRBD1 matching 8 bases. The CDR3 spans 16 residues. Germline-derived CDR1 and CDR2 are LNHDA and SQIVND (reference sequence). Germline trimming cut 4 bases from V and 4 bases from J; bases unmatched to any gene: 11.